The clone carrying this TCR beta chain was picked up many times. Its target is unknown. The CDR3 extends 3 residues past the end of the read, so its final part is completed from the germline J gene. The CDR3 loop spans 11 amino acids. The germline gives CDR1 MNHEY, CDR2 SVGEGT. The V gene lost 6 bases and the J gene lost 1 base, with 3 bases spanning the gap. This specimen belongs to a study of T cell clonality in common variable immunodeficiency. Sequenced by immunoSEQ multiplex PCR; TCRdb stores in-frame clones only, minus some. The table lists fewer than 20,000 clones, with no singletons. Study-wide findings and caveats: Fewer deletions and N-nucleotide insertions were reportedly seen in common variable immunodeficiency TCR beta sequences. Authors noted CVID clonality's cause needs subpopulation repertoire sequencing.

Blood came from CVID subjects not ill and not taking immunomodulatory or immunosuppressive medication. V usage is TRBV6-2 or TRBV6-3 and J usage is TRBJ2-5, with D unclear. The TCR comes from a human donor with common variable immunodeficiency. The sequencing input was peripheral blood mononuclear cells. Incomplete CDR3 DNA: TGTGCCAGCAGCTTCCAAGAGACC. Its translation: CASSFQET. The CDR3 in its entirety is CASSFQETQYF.